Shown below are 24 T cell receptor beta chains from a single sample sequenced in a study of OX40 agonist ivuxolimab in advanced cancers. Libraries were prepared by immunoSEQ multiplex PCR; TCRdb keeps only in-frame clonotypes and omits some of them. The sample has about 11,000 clones; around 80% are singletons. Sequenced here: CD4+ or CD8+ T cells sorted from blood, sampled in a trial of the OX40 agonist ivuxolimab. These receptors were collected from an adult with an advanced solid tumor such as melanoma, head and neck, liver or kidney cancer.

This clone was counted a few times. This chain links TRBV9 with TRBJ2-1; 8 positions agree with TRBD1. Trimming removed 2 bases from V and 8 bases from J; junction bases left unmatched: 6. Germline V gene data show CDR1 as SGDLS and CDR2 as YYNGEE. CDR3 size: 14 residues. For the CDR3, the DNA is TGTGCCAGCAGCGTGGCAGGGGGCAAGGATGAGCAGTTCTTC. It translates to CASSVAGGKDEQFF.

This rearrangement joins TRBV30 to TRBJ1-1, with D possibly matching TRBD1 (5 bases). Deletions cut 0 bases from V and 5 bases from J, with 13 bases between. The germline CDR1 and CDR2 sequences are GTSNPN and SVGIG (reference sequence). The CDR3 covers 14 residues. The CDR3, as DNA: TGTGCCTGGAGTGTTTCAGGGTTTGGAACTGAAGCTTTCTTT. Protein sequence: CAWSVSGFGTEAFF.

The CDR3 region has the DNA TGTGCCAGCAGCCCTAGGGACCCCGCGAACACCGGGGAGCTGTTTTTT. Its translation is CASSPRDPANTGELFF. This rearrangement joins TRBV7-6 to TRBJ2-2, with D tentatively TRBD1 or TRBD2 (5 bases each). CDR1 is SGHVS and CDR2 is FNYEAQ in the germline V gene. Trimming stripped 5 bases from V and 0 bases from J, with 13 bases between. CDR3 length equals 16 residues.

The chain has TRBV13 and TRBJ2-7; D may be TRBD1 (6 bases). The CDR3 is made up of 11 amino acids. Between the trimmed V and J ends, which lost 7 bases and 7 bases, there was a span of 11 bases. Germline CDR1 is PRHDT and CDR2 is FYEKMQ (reference sequence). CDR3 loop: CASKLRGEQYF. DNA for the CDR3: TGTGCCAGCAAGCTCAGGGGAGAGCAGTACTTC.

This chain connects TRBV4-1 to TRBJ2-5; D is unresolved. V lost 1 base and J lost 4, with 19 bases in between. CDR3 length equals 17 residues. CDR1 is MGHRA, CDR2 YSYEKL, per germline. CDR3 amino acids: CASSQGGELPSRETQYF. The CDR3 DNA follows: TGCGCCAGCAGCCAAGGTGGAGAGTTACCCTCCCGAGAGACCCAGTACTTC.

This chain uses TRBV19 with TRBJ1-5; D not certain. V lost 4 bases to trimming and J lost 4 bases, with 11 bases between them. The CDR3 length is 14 residues. Germline assignment: CDR1 LNHDA and CDR2 SQIVND (reference sequence). CDR3 DNA: TGTGCCAGTAGTACAGCGGGTGGGAATCAGCCCCAGCATTTT. Protein sequence: CASSTAGGNQPQHF.

The rearrangement joins TRBV6-1 to TRBJ2-7; the D gene could be TRBD1 or TRBD2 (5 bases each). Germline V gene lookup returns CDR1 MNHNS and CDR2 SASEGT. Trimming left V 5 bases short and J 3 bases short, with 11 bases between. This CDR3 contains 13 residues. The CDR3 sequence: CASSPGTDYEQYF. The DNA for the CDR3 is TGTGCCAGCAGTCCAGGGACCGACTACGAGCAGTACTTC.

Relative to its sample, this clone is large (0.1 to 1%). The CDR3 here is CASSSTGGGYSPLHF. CDR3 nucleotide sequence: TGTGCCAGCAGTTCAACAGGGGGCGGTTATTCACCCCTCCACTTT. This rearrangement joins TRBV5-4 to TRBJ1-6, with TRBD1 identical over 9 bases. Germline assignment: CDR1 SGHNT and CDR2 YYREEE (reference sequence). The J segment lost 8 bases and the V segment lost 5 bases, leaving 8 bases of the junction unmatched. The CDR3 is 15 residues long.

The gene calls are TRBV5-4 and TRBJ1-4, with 7 bases fitting TRBD1. The germline CDR1 and CDR2 sequences are SGHNT and YYREEE (reference sequence). The CDR3 sequence is 14 residues long. V gave up 4 bases and J gave up 5 bases; unmatched junction bases: 5. In nucleotides, the CDR3 is TGTGCCAGCAGCCAGGGGACAGAGAATGAAAAACTGTTTTTT. Protein: CASSQGTENEKLFF. The full variable domain, with the rest looked up from reference TRBV5-4 and TRBJ1-4, is ETGVTQSPTHLIKTRGQQVTLRCSSQSGHNTVSWYQQALGQGPQFIFQYYREEENGRGNFPPRFSGLQFPNYSSELNVNALELDDSALYLCASSQGTENEKLFFGSGTQLSVL.

The chain recombines TRBV27 with TRBJ1-5; D remains unclear. Germline V lookup: CDR1 MNHEY, CDR2 SMNVEV (reference sequence). V was trimmed by 9 bases and J by 6 bases, leaving 12 bases between them. There are 12 residues in the CDR3. The chain's CDR3 is CASAEGGQPQHF. In DNA, the CDR3 is TGTGCCAGTGCAGAGGGAGGTCAGCCCCAGCATTTT.

The chain uses TRBV4-1 and TRBJ2-1, with D unclear. Germline V CDR1 and CDR2: MGHRA, YSYEKL. The CDR3 is made up of 14 amino acids. The V and J ends lost 1 base and 8 bases respectively, with 12 bases between them. The chain's CDR3 is CASSQAVPGYEQFF. The CDR3 DNA follows: TGCGCCAGCAGCCAAGCGGTTCCTGGCTATGAGCAGTTCTTC.

This sequence joins TRBV2 and TRBJ2-3; D uncertain. The CDR3 totals 14 residues. Germline CDR1 and CDR2: SNHLY and FYNNEI. The ends were cut back, 7 bases at V and 6 bases at J, with 17 bases in the middle. CDR3 protein: CASIGSTAPDTQYF. Written as DNA, the CDR3 is TGTGCCAGCATCGGGTCGACCGCTCCCGATACGCAGTATTTT. Full variable domain (remainder filled in from reference TRBV2 and TRBJ2-3): EPEVTQTPSHQVTQMGQEVILRCVPISNHLYFYWYRQILGQKVEFLVSFYNNEISEKSEIFDDQFSVERPDGSNFTLKIRSTKLEDSAMYFCASIGSTAPDTQYFGPGTRLTVL.

This clone was seen a single time. This sequence joins TRBV30 and TRBJ2-7; unclear D gene. V lost 0 bases, J lost 2 bases, and 5 bases lay in between. Looked up from germline, CDR1 is GTSNPN and CDR2 is SVGIG (reference sequence). CDR3 length: 12 residues. In DNA, the CDR3 is TGTGCCTGGAGTGTAACAACCTACGAGCAGTACTTC. It specifies CAWSVTTYEQYF.

This chain joins TRBV25-1 and TRBJ1-2; 8 bases fit TRBD1. V was pared by 5 bases and J by 3 bases, with 5 bases of the junction left unmatched. The germline V gene has CDR1 MGHDK and CDR2 SYGVNS. The CDR3 extends over 14 amino acids. The CDR3 is CASSTGTGDYGYTF. CDR3 DNA: TGTGCCAGCAGTACCGGGACAGGTGACTATGGCTACACCTTC.

The genes are TRBV4-1 and TRBJ2-7; 9 nucleotides line up with TRBD1. Trimming at V came to 3 bases and at J to 0 bases, leaving 12 bases not matched to a gene. There are 18 residues in the CDR3. Germline loops: CDR1 MGHRA, CDR2 YSYEKL. Here the CDR3 reads CASSHGQGTFSDSYEQYF. CDR3 coding DNA: TGCGCCAGCAGCCATGGACAGGGGACCTTTTCGGACTCCTACGAGCAGTACTTC.

By proportion, this clone is medium-sized (0.01 to 0.1%). Its ends do not fully match the called genes, so a read error is possible. The chain recombines TRBV7-9 with TRBJ2-7; no definite D call. CDR3 length: 11 residues. The germline gives CDR1 SEHNR, CDR2 FQNEAQ (reference sequence). The CDR3 here is CASSLVGPHLF. CDR3 DNA sequence: TGTGCCAGCAGCTTAGTTGGGCCCCACCTCTTC.

The J gene is TRBJ2-3, the V gene TRBV2; D gene unclear. Trimming shortened V by 7 bases and J by 5 bases, and 7 bases separated the two germline ends. Germline V gene lookup returns CDR1 SNHLY and CDR2 FYNNEI. CDR3 length: 11 residues. The CDR3 protein is CASTPGDTQYF. The CDR3 region has the DNA TGTGCCAGCACTCCCGGAGATACGCAGTATTTT.

This clone was detected a few times. CDR3 amino acids: CASSSRVEGTDTQYF. The DNA for the CDR3 is TGTGCCAGCAGTTCTCGGGTAGAGGGCACAGATACGCAGTATTTT. The rearrangement joins TRBV6-5 to TRBJ2-3; D is undetermined. Germline CDR1 and CDR2: MNHEY and SVGAGI. There are 15 residues in the CDR3. With 4 bases removed from V and 1 base from J, the gap between germline ends came to 12 bases.

V is TRBV2 and J is TRBJ1-2; 7 bases fit TRBD1. Trimming at V came to 6 bases and at J to 7 bases, leaving 2 bases not matched to a gene. CDR1 and CDR2 (germline): SNHLY, FYNNEI. This CDR3 contains 11 residues. The CDR3 DNA reads TGTGCCAGCAGGCAGGGGGGTGGCTACACCTTC. Its translation is CASRQGGGYTF.

V is TRBV7-8 and J is TRBJ1-1, with D uncertain. Per germline, CDR1 SGHVS and CDR2 FQNEAQ. This CDR3 has 14 residues. V was trimmed by 3 bases and J by 0 bases, leaving 8 bases between them. The CDR3 DNA is TGTGCCAGCAGCTTTTTCGGGCTGAACACTGAAGCTTTCTTT. As protein: CASSFFGLNTEAFF.

A single count supports this clone. This sequence joins TRBV9 and TRBJ2-7; D unresolved. The CDR3 consists of 14 residues. The germline V and J ends were trimmed by 0 bases and 0 bases, with 7 bases remaining between them. Germline V gives CDR1 SGDLS, CDR2 YYNGEE. CDR3 bases: TGTGCCAGCAGCGTAGGTCAGAGCTCCTACGAGCAGTACTTC. This codes for CASSVGQSSYEQYF.

The J gene is TRBJ1-2, the V gene TRBV30; maybe TRBD1 (6 bases). The CDR3 has 13 amino acids. Per the germline V gene, CDR1 is GTSNPN and CDR2 is SVGIG (reference sequence). CDR3 loop: CVGRTETHRGYTF. The CDR3 DNA reads as TGTGTGGGTCGGACAGAGACACACCGTGGCTACACCTTC.

J is TRBJ1-2 and V is TRBV29-1; a weak D match, TRBD1 (5 bases). The ends were cut back, 3 bases at V and 4 bases at J, with 12 bases in the middle. The germline CDR1 and CDR2 sequences are SQVTM and ANQGSEA. The CDR3 has 13 amino acids. CDR3 DNA: TGCAGCGTTGAGCAGGGAGCCCTCTATGGCTACACCTTC. Protein: CSVEQGALYGYTF.

This rearrangement joins TRBV19 to TRBJ1-1; 9 bases are shared with TRBD1. The germline CDR1 and CDR2 sequences are LNHDA and SQIVND (reference sequence). The CDR3 contains 16 residues. V lost 5 bases to trimming and J lost 0 bases; unmatched junction nucleotides: 7. In DNA form, the CDR3 reads TGTGCCAGTAGTTATGGGACAGGGAGGATGAACACTGAAGCTTTCTTT. Translation gives CASSYGTGRMNTEAFF.